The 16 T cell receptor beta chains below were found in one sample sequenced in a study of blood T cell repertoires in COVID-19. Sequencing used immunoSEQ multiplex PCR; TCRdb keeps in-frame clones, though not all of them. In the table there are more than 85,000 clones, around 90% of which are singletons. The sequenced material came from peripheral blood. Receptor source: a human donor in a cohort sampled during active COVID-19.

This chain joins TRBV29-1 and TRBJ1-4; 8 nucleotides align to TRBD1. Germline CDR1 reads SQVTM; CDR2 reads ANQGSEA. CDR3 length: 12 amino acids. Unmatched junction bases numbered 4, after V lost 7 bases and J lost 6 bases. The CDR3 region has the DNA TGCAGCGGATCGACAGGGGATGAAAAACTGTTTTTT. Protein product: CSGSTGDEKLFF.

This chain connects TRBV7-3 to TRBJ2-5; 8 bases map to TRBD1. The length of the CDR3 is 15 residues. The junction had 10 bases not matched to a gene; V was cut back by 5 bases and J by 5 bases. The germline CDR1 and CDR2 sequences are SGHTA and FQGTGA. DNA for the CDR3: TGTGCCAGCAGCCAGACCGGCAGGGGGCTGGAGACCCAGTACTTC. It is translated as CASSQTGRGLETQYF.

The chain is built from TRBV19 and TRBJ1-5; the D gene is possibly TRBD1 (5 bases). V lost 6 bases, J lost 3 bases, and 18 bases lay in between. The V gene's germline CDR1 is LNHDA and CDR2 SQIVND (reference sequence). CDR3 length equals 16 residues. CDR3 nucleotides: TGTGCCAGTAGCATTGTGGGGCATAACTTCAATCAGCCCCAGCATTTT. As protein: CASSIVGHNFNQPQHF.

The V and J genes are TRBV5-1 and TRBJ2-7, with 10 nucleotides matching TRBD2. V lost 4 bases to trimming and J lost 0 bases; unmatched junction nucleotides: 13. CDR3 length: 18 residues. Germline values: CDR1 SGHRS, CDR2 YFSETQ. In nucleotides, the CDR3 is TGCGCCAGCAGCACGACTAGCGGGCCCTTCAGGAGCTCCTACGAGCAGTACTTC. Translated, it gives CASSTTSGPFRSSYEQYF.

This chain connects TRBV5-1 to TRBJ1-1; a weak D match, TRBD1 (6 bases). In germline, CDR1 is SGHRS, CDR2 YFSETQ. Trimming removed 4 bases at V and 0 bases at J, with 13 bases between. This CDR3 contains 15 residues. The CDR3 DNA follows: TGCGCCAGCAGCGTACAGGGATTAATGAACACTGAAGCTTTCTTT. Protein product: CASSVQGLMNTEAFF.

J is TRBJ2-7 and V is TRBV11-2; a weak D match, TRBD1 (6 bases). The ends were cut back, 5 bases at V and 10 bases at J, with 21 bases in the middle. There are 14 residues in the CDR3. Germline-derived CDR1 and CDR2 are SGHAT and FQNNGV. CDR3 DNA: TGTGCCAGCAGCGAAATCGGACAGCCTCTGGAACAGTACTTC. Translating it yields CASSEIGQPLEQYF.

The CDR3: CASSLDAQGMGTDTQYF. As DNA, the CDR3 is TGTGCCAGCAGCTTAGATGCCCAGGGGATGGGTACAGATACGCAGTATTTT. The genes are TRBV11-2 and TRBJ2-3; maybe TRBD1 (6 bases). CDR3 length equals 17 residues. The germline V and J ends were trimmed by 0 bases and 3 bases, with 16 bases remaining between them. Germline values: CDR1 SGHAT, CDR2 FQNNGV.

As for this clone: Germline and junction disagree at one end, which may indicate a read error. In DNA form, the CDR3 reads TGTGCCAGCAGCCTAGCGTCGAGCTCCTACAATGAGCAGTTCTTC. It specifies CASSLASSSYNEQFF. The V and J genes are TRBV7-2 and TRBJ2-1; perhaps TRBD2 as D (6 bases). Germline CDR1 reads SGHTA; CDR2 reads FQGNSA. This CDR3 is built from 15 residues.

In nucleotides, the CDR3 is TGTGCCAGCAGTTACCGAGGGACGGGGGTAAACTATGGCTACACCTTC. Its protein is CASSYRGTGVNYGYTF. The chain has TRBV6-5 and TRBJ1-2, with D possibly matching TRBD1 (5 bases). Trimming pared 2 bases from V and 2 bases from J, leaving 15 bases between. Per germline, CDR1 MNHEY and CDR2 SVGAGI. The CDR3 is made up of 16 amino acids.

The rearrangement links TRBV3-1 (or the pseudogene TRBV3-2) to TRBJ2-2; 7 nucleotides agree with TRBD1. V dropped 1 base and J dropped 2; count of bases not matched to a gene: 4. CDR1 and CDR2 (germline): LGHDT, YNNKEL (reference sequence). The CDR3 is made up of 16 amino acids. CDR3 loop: CASSQVTGSNTGELFF. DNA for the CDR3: TGTGCCAGCAGCCAAGTGACAGGGAGTAACACCGGGGAGCTGTTTTTT.

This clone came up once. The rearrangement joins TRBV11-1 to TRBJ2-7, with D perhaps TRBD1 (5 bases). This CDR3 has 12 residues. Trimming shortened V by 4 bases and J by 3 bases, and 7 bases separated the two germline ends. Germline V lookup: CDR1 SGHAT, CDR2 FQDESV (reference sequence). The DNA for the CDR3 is TGTGCCAGCAGCTCCGACAGCTACGAGCAGTACTTC. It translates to CASSSDSYEQYF. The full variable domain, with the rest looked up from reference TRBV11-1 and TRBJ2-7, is EAEVAQSPRYKITEKSQAVAFWCDPISGHATLYWYRQILGQGPELLVQFQDESVVDDSQLPKDRFSAERLKGVDSTLKIQPAELGDSAMYLCASSSDSYEQYFGPGTRLTVT.

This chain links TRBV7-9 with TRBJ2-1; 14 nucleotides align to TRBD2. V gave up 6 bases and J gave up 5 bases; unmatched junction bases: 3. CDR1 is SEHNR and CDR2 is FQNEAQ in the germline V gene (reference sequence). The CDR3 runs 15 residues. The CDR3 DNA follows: TGTGCCAGCAGTTGGACTAGCGGGAGGAACAATGAGCAGTTCTTC. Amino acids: CASSWTSGRNNEQFF.

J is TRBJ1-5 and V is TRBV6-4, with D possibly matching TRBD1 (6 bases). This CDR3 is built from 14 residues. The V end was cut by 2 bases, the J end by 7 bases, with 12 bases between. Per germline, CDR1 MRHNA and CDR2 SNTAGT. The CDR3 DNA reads TGTGCCAGCAGTGACGGGGGGGCCGGACAGCCCCAGCATTTT. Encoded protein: CASSDGGAGQPQHF.

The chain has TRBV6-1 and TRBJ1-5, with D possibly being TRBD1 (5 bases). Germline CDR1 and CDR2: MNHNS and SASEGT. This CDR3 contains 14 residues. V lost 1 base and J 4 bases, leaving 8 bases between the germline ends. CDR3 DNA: TGTGCCAGCAGTGAAGTGAAGGGGAATCAGCCCCAGCATTTT. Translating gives CASSEVKGNQPQHF.

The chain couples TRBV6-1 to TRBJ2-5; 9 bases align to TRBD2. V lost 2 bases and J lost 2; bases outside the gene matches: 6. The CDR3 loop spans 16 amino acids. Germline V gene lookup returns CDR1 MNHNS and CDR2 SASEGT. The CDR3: CASSEWRGGTQETQYF. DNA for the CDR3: TGTGCCAGCAGTGAATGGCGGGGGGGGACGCAAGAGACCCAGTACTTC.

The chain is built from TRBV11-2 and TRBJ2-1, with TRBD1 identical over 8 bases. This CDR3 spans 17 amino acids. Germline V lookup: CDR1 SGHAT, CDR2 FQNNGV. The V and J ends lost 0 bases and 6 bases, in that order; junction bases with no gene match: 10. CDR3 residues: CASSLDLDGTGLNEQFF. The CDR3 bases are TGTGCCAGCAGCTTAGATCTAGATGGGACAGGCCTCAATGAGCAGTTCTTC.